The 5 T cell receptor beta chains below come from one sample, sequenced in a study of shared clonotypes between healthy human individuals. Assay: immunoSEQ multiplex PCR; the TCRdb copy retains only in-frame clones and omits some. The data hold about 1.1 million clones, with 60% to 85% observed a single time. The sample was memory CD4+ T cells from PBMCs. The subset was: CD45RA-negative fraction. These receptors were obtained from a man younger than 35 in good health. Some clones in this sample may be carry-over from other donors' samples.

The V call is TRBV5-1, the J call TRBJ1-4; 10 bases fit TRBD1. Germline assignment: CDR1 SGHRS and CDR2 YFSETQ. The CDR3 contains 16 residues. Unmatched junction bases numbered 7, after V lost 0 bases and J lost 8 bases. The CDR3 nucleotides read TGCGCCAGCAGCTTGGCCAGGGGGACAGGGGAAGAAAAACTGTTTTTT. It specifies CASSLARGTGEEKLFF.

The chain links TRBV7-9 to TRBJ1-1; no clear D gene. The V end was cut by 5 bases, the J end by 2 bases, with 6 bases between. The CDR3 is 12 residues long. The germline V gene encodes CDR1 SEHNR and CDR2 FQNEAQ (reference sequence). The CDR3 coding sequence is TGTGCCAGCAGCCCCGTCAACACTGAAGCTTTCTTT. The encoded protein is CASSPVNTEAFF.

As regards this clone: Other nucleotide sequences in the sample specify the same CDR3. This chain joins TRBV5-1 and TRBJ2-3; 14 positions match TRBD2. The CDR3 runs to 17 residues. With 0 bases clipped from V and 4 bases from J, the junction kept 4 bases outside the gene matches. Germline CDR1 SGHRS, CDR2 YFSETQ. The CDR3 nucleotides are TGCGCCAGCAGCTTGGGACTAGCGGGAGGGCCGTCAGATACGCAGTATTTT. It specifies CASSLGLAGGPSDTQYF.

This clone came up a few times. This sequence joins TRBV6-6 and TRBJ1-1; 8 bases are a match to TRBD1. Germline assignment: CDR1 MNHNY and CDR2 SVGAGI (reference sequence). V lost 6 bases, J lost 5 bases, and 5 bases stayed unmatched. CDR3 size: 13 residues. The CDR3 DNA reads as TGTGCCAGCAGCCTCAGGGGGCTGACTGAAGCTTTCTTT. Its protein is CASSLRGLTEAFF.

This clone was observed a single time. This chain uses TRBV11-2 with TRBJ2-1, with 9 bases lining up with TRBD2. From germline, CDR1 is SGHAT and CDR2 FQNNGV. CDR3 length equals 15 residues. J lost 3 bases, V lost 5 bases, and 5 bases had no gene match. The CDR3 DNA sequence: TGTGCCAGCAGCCCGATAGCGGGAGTCTACAATGAGCAGTTCTTC. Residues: CASSPIAGVYNEQFF.